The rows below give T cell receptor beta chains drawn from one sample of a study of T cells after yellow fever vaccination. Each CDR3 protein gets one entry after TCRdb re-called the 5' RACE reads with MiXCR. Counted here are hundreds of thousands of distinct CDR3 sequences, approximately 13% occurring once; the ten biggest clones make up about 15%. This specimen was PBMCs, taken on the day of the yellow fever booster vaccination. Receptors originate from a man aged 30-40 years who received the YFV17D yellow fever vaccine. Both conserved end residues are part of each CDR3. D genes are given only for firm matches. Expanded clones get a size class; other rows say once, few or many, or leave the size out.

TGTGCCAGCAGCTTATGGGGGAGTTGGGGCCTTGGGTTCTTC | CASSLWGSWGLGFF | few | TRBV7-9 | . | TRBJ2-1
TGTGCCAGCAGCTCCGGGGGGGTGGGCACAGATACGCAGTATTTT | CASSSGGVGTDTQYF | . | TRBV7-8 | TRBD2 | TRBJ2-3
TGTGCCAGCAGCTCGCCGACTAGCGCGGAGACCCAGTACTTC | CASSSPTSAETQYF | . | TRBV7-7 | TRBD2 | TRBJ2-5
TGCGCCAGCTCGCCGGGACGACGTACGCAGTATTTT | CASSPGRRTQYF | . | TRBV10-2 | . | TRBJ2-3
TGTGCCAGCAGCGTGAGACACGAATGGGGCAATCAGCCCCAGCATTTT | CASSVRHEWGNQPQHF | . | TRBV7-2 | . | TRBJ1-5
TGTGCCAGCAGTGCTAGTGGCCTCCTTACCTACGAGCAGTACTTC | CASSASGLLTYEQYF | few | TRBV12-3/TRBV12-4 | . | TRBJ2-7
TGTGCCAGCAGCTTAGAGCGGGACAGCTCCTACAATGAGCAGTTCTTC | CASSLERDSSYNEQFF | . | TRBV11-2 | . | TRBJ2-1
TGTGCCAGCAGCTTCAACAGGGACTATGGCTACACCTTC | CASSFNRDYGYTF | . | TRBV7-2 | . | TRBJ1-2
TGCACCAGCAGCTTCGGTTCTAGCGGTTACGAGGAGTACTTC | CTSSFGSSGYEEYF | . | TRBV5-1 | TRBD2 | TRBJ2-7
TGTGCCAGCAGCCTTTTCTCAATCCCGGGATACAATGAGCAGTTCTTC | CASSLFSIPGYNEQFF | many | TRBV6-2/TRBV6-3 | . | TRBJ2-1
TGTGCCAGCAGTTTCTCCCTAAGGAGGCGGGAGGGCGACGAGCAGTACTTC | CASSFSLRRREGDEQYF | many | TRBV28 | TRBD2 | TRBJ2-7
TGTGCCTGGAGTGTGGGGGAGACCCAGTACTTC | CAWSVGETQYF | . | TRBV30 | . | TRBJ2-5
TGCGCCAGCAGCCGGGAACTAGCGGGAGGGCTGAGCTCCTACAATGAGCAGTTCTTC | CASSRELAGGLSSYNEQFF | . | TRBV5-1 | TRBD2 | TRBJ2-1
TGCAGTGCTAGAGTAGGGGAAGTGACAGATACGCAGTATTTT | CSARVGEVTDTQYF | . | TRBV20-1 | . | TRBJ2-3
TGTGCCAGCAGCCCAAGCCCCCTTAGCTCCTACGAGCAGTACTTC | CASSPSPLSSYEQYF | few | TRBV7-2 | . | TRBJ2-7
TGTGCCAGCACTGGCGGCGGGCACACAGATACGCAGTATTTT | CASTGGGHTDTQYF | few | TRBV12-3/TRBV12-4 | . | TRBJ2-3
TGTGCCACCGCCGACCAGGGCCAAGTGGGCAATGAGCAGTTCTTC | CATADQGQVGNEQFF | . | TRBV12-3/TRBV12-4 | . | TRBJ2-1
TGTGCCAGCTCAACCACAGGGGGCGCGTACACCGGGGAGCTGTTTTTT | CASSTTGGAYTGELFF | few | TRBV18 | TRBD1 | TRBJ2-2
TGCGCCACGGACAGGGGGCTTTACGAGCAGTACTTC | CATDRGLYEQYF | . | TRBV23-1 | TRBD1 | TRBJ2-7
TGTGCCATCAGTCCGGGACGTGGAAACTATGGCTACACCTTC | CAISPGRGNYGYTF | . | TRBV10-3 | . | TRBJ1-2
TGTGCCAGCAGCTTCGCAGGGTCCTATCAGCCCCAGCATTTT | CASSFAGSYQPQHF | . | TRBV7-2 | . | TRBJ1-5
TGTGCCAGCGACAAGAGCGGGACCTTCTACGAGCAGTACTTC | CASDKSGTFYEQYF | few | TRBV9 | TRBD2 | TRBJ2-7
TGTGCCAGCAGCCCGAGCCCATCTTACACAGATACGCAGTATTTT | CASSPSPSYTDTQYF | . | TRBV5-6 | . | TRBJ2-3
TGTGCCAGCAGCCGTGGGACCCCTCTGGGCGAGCAGTACTTC | CASSRGTPLGEQYF | . | TRBV6-2/TRBV6-3 | . | TRBJ2-7